These T cell receptor beta chains were read from a single sample in a study of T cells in Graves' hyperthyroidism and ophthalmopathy. One entry per CDR3 protein results from TCRdb running MiXCR on the multiplex PCR reads. The table has 330,000 or so distinct CDR3 sequences, around 20% seen once; the top ten hold under 45%. What was sequenced was blood. These receptors originate from a man aged 45-65 years with Graves' ophthalmopathy. CDR3s include the opening cysteine and the closing phenylalanine or tryptophan. A D gene is named only where the DNA matches it firmly. Clone size is shown for a subset of rows, as once, few, many or a class of expanded clone.

v_gene: TRBV7-2
j_gene: TRBJ1-2
abundance: .
d_gene: .
CDR3nt: TGTGCCAGCAGCTTAGTGGTCTCCCAGACGTACGGCTACACCTTC
CDR3aa: CASSLVVSQTYGYTF

v_gene: TRBV9
j_gene: TRBJ2-5
abundance: few
d_gene: .
CDR3nt: TGTGCCAGCAGCGTAGAGGGATTTGAGACCCAGTACTTC
CDR3aa: CASSVEGFETQYF

v_gene: TRBV10-2
j_gene: TRBJ2-3
abundance: .
d_gene: .
CDR3nt: TGCGCCAGCAGCCGATCTCGGTCAACAGATACGCAGTATTTT
CDR3aa: CASSRSRSTDTQYF

v_gene: TRBV6-5
j_gene: TRBJ1-6
abundance: .
d_gene: TRBD1
CDR3nt: TGTGCCACCACGGGACAGGCAAATTCACCCCTCCACTTT
CDR3aa: CATTGQANSPLHF

v_gene: TRBV24-1
j_gene: TRBJ2-5
abundance: .
d_gene: .
CDR3nt: TGTGCCACCAGTGGTCACAGGGAAGGTGAGACCCAGTACTTC
CDR3aa: CATSGHREGETQYF

v_gene: TRBV4-1
j_gene: TRBJ2-1
abundance: .
d_gene: .
CDR3nt: TGCGCCAGCAGCCAAGGGACAGCCGGGACCCCCCGTGACAATGAGCAGTTCTTC
CDR3aa: CASSQGTAGTPRDNEQFF

v_gene: TRBV9
j_gene: TRBJ2-1
abundance: .
d_gene: TRBD1
CDR3nt: TGTGCCAGCAGGGATGGTATCAGGGGGAATGAGCAGTTCTTC
CDR3aa: CASRDGIRGNEQFF

v_gene: TRBV9
j_gene: TRBJ1-6
abundance: .
d_gene: .
CDR3nt: TGTGCCAGCAGCCGCGCGGAGGGCTATAATTCACCCCTCCACTTT
CDR3aa: CASSRAEGYNSPLHF

v_gene: TRBV6-1
j_gene: TRBJ2-1
abundance: many
d_gene: TRBD1
CDR3nt: TGTGCCAGCAGGTCCGGGACAGTTTTTGGGCATGAGCAGTTCTTC
CDR3aa: CASRSGTVFGHEQFF

v_gene: TRBV20-1
j_gene: TRBJ2-3
abundance: many
d_gene: TRBD1
CDR3nt: TGCAGTGCTAGTCGCTGGGACAGAGTCCCAGATACGCAGTATTTT
CDR3aa: CSASRWDRVPDTQYF

v_gene: TRBV6-4
j_gene: TRBJ2-2
abundance: .
d_gene: TRBD2
CDR3nt: TGTGCCAGCAGTGGCGCCGGGACTAGCGGGCTCGGGGAGCTGTTTTTT
CDR3aa: CASSGAGTSGLGELFF

v_gene: TRBV30
j_gene: TRBJ1-1
abundance: many
d_gene: .
CDR3nt: TGTGCCTGGAGTGACGACAGGCGGAACACTGAAGCTTTCTTT
CDR3aa: CAWSDDRRNTEAFF

v_gene: TRBV28
j_gene: TRBJ1-2
abundance: .
d_gene: .
CDR3nt: TGTGCCAGCAGTTTCTACATCGGTTCCCCTCAAAGTCCGGGTATTGGCTATGGCTACACCTTC
CDR3aa: CASSFYIGSPQSPGIGYGYTF

v_gene: TRBV7-9
j_gene: TRBJ2-7
abundance: few
d_gene: .
CDR3nt: TGTGCCAGCAGCCCCCAGGGTAGCGGTGCCTACGAGCAGTACTTC
CDR3aa: CASSPQGSGAYEQYF

v_gene: TRBV7-8
j_gene: TRBJ1-2
abundance: many
d_gene: .
CDR3nt: TGTGCCAGCAGCTTTCGTATCCAACTAGACGGCTACACCTTC
CDR3aa: CASSFRIQLDGYTF

v_gene: TRBV3-1
j_gene: TRBJ1-2
abundance: many
d_gene: .
CDR3nt: TGTGCCAGCAGCCAAGCAGGGGCGCAAGGTGGCTACACCTTC
CDR3aa: CASSQAGAQGGYTF

v_gene: TRBV2
j_gene: TRBJ2-5
abundance: many
d_gene: .
CDR3nt: TGTGCCAGCAGTGAGGCGGGGACCCAGTACTTC
CDR3aa: CASSEAGTQYF

v_gene: TRBV27
j_gene: TRBJ2-4
abundance: few
d_gene: .
CDR3nt: TGTGCCAGCAGTTTATCGAGGCAGGGAAACATTCAGTACTTC
CDR3aa: CASSLSRQGNIQYF

v_gene: TRBV27
j_gene: TRBJ2-5
abundance: .
d_gene: .
CDR3nt: TGTGCCAGCAGTTTTGGAACAAGTGGGGGGGAGACCCAGTACTTC
CDR3aa: CASSFGTSGGETQYF

v_gene: TRBV29-1
j_gene: TRBJ2-3
abundance: many
d_gene: .
CDR3nt: TGCAGCGTTGACTTCACAGATACGCAGTATTTT
CDR3aa: CSVDFTDTQYF

v_gene: TRBV7-9
j_gene: TRBJ2-2
abundance: few
d_gene: .
CDR3nt: TGTGCCAGCAGCTTAGCAAGACACACCGGGGAGCTGTTTTTT
CDR3aa: CASSLARHTGELFF

v_gene: TRBV11-2
j_gene: TRBJ2-3
abundance: .
d_gene: .
CDR3nt: TGTGCCAGCAGCTTAGATCGAGTCCCCACAGATACGCAGTATTTT
CDR3aa: CASSLDRVPTDTQYF

v_gene: TRBV19
j_gene: TRBJ2-2
abundance: .
d_gene: .
CDR3nt: TGTGCCAGCGGAGTTCACGACACCGGGGAGCTGTTTTTT
CDR3aa: CASGVHDTGELFF

v_gene: TRBV29-1
j_gene: TRBJ2-7
abundance: .
d_gene: .
CDR3nt: TGCAGCGTTGAAGAGACCGGGTACGAGCAGTACTTC
CDR3aa: CSVEETGYEQYF

v_gene: TRBV2
j_gene: TRBJ1-1
abundance: many
d_gene: .
CDR3nt: TGTGCCAGCAAGTCAGGGATGGTCACTGAAGCTTTCTTT
CDR3aa: CASKSGMVTEAFF

v_gene: TRBV5-5
j_gene: TRBJ2-3
abundance: many
d_gene: .
CDR3nt: TGTGCCAGCAGCTTGGCATATGTGGCAGAGGCCCTCACAGATACGCAGTATTTT
CDR3aa: CASSLAYVAEALTDTQYF

v_gene: TRBV11-1
j_gene: TRBJ2-5
abundance: many
d_gene: .
CDR3nt: TGTGCCAGCAGCTTTGTCCGGGGCAACCAAGAGACCCAGTACTTC
CDR3aa: CASSFVRGNQETQYF

v_gene: TRBV3-1
j_gene: TRBJ2-1
abundance: .
d_gene: TRBD2
CDR3nt: TGTGCCAGCAGCCCTTTACTAGCGGGAGAGCGTGAGCAGTTCTTC
CDR3aa: CASSPLLAGEREQFF

v_gene: TRBV15
j_gene: TRBJ2-1
abundance: .
d_gene: TRBD2
CDR3nt: TGTGCCACCAGCAGTGAACTAGCGGGAGGGCGGAGCTCCTACAATGAGCAGTTCTTC
CDR3aa: CATSSELAGGRSSYNEQFF

v_gene: TRBV2
j_gene: TRBJ2-5
abundance: few
d_gene: TRBD2
CDR3nt: TGTGCCAGCAGTCCCTTGGGAGGGCTGAACTTC
CDR3aa: CASSPLGGLNF

v_gene: TRBV6-5
j_gene: TRBJ2-2
abundance: .
d_gene: .
CDR3nt: TGTGCCAGCAGTTACTCGGGGACTCACACCGGGGAGCTGTTTTTT
CDR3aa: CASSYSGTHTGELFF

v_gene: TRBV27
j_gene: TRBJ2-7
abundance: .
d_gene: .
CDR3nt: TGTGCCAGCAGTTTATCGTGGCCCAACAGGGCTTACGAGCAGTACTTC
CDR3aa: CASSLSWPNRAYEQYF

v_gene: TRBV12-3/TRBV12-4
j_gene: TRBJ2-7
abundance: many
d_gene: TRBD2
CDR3nt: TGTGCCAGCAGGCAGATGACTAGCGGGAGTGGCGAGCAGTACTTC
CDR3aa: CASRQMTSGSGEQYF

v_gene: TRBV25-1
j_gene: TRBJ2-5
abundance: .
d_gene: TRBD2
CDR3nt: TGTGCCAGCAGTGAGGGACTAGCGGGAGACAGTGAGACCCAGTACTTC
CDR3aa: CASSEGLAGDSETQYF

v_gene: TRBV6-1
j_gene: TRBJ2-1
abundance: .
d_gene: .
CDR3nt: TGTGCCAGCAGTGAGGGACGGGAGCAGTTCTTC
CDR3aa: CASSEGREQFF

v_gene: TRBV6-1
j_gene: TRBJ2-5
abundance: few
d_gene: .
CDR3nt: TGTGCCAGCAGCCCACATTGGCGGCCTGACCAAGAGACCCAGTACTTC
CDR3aa: CASSPHWRPDQETQYF

v_gene: TRBV5-1
j_gene: TRBJ2-1
abundance: many
d_gene: .
CDR3nt: TGCGCCAGCAGCGCCGTTCTCCCGGGACAAAGGAATGAGCAGTTCTTC
CDR3aa: CASSAVLPGQRNEQFF

v_gene: TRBV11-2
j_gene: TRBJ2-5
abundance: many
d_gene: .
CDR3nt: TGTGCCAGCAGCTTGCTCATCCAAGAGACCCAGTACTTC
CDR3aa: CASSLLIQETQYF

v_gene: TRBV6-5
j_gene: TRBJ1-4
abundance: .
d_gene: .
CDR3nt: TGTGCCAGCAGTTACTCGATTCGTCCGCCTAATGAAAAACTGTTTTTT
CDR3aa: CASSYSIRPPNEKLFF

v_gene: TRBV11-2
j_gene: TRBJ2-1
abundance: .
d_gene: TRBD1
CDR3nt: TGTGCCGGCAGCTTGACAGGGGATAGCTCCTACAATGAGCAGTTCTTC
CDR3aa: CAGSLTGDSSYNEQFF

v_gene: TRBV5-1
j_gene: TRBJ2-2
abundance: few
d_gene: .
CDR3nt: TGCGCCAGCAGCTTGGACGGGGATCCCACCGGGGAGCTGTTTTTT
CDR3aa: CASSLDGDPTGELFF

v_gene: TRBV20-1
j_gene: TRBJ1-2
abundance: .
d_gene: TRBD1
CDR3nt: TGCAGTGCTAGAGGGGACAGGGAGGCTGGCTACACCTTC
CDR3aa: CSARGDREAGYTF

v_gene: TRBV6-2/TRBV6-3
j_gene: TRBJ1-2
abundance: few
d_gene: TRBD1
CDR3nt: TGTGCCAGCAGTTACGGACAGGGCGCGGCCTATGGCTACACCTTC
CDR3aa: CASSYGQGAAYGYTF

v_gene: TRBV20-1
j_gene: TRBJ2-7
abundance: many
d_gene: .
CDR3nt: TGCAGTGCTAGCGGGCGGGCCTCCTACGAGCAGTACTTC
CDR3aa: CSASGRASYEQYF

v_gene: TRBV5-1
j_gene: TRBJ2-7
abundance: .
d_gene: .
CDR3nt: TGCGCCAGCAGCTGGGACGAGGGCGATCGGGAGCAGTACTTC
CDR3aa: CASSWDEGDREQYF

v_gene: TRBV20-1
j_gene: TRBJ2-3
abundance: .
d_gene: .
CDR3nt: TGCAGTGCCCACGTGACAGATACGCAGTATTTT
CDR3aa: CSAHVTDTQYF

v_gene: TRBV5-1
j_gene: TRBJ1-4
abundance: few
d_gene: .
CDR3nt: TGCGCCAGCAGCGCCAGGGAAAGTGGTGAAAAACTGTTTTTT
CDR3aa: CASSARESGEKLFF

v_gene: TRBV5-4
j_gene: TRBJ2-1
abundance: few
d_gene: TRBD1
CDR3nt: TGTGCCAGCAGCACGGCGGGGACAGGGGGGGGGAATGAGCAGTTCTTC
CDR3aa: CASSTAGTGGGNEQFF

v_gene: TRBV6-1
j_gene: TRBJ1-5
abundance: .
d_gene: .
CDR3nt: TGTGCCAGCAGTGGGACAGCAGGACCGAATCAGCCCCAGCATTTT
CDR3aa: CASSGTAGPNQPQHF

v_gene: TRBV30
j_gene: TRBJ2-3
abundance: many
d_gene: .
CDR3nt: TGTGCCTGGATGGGTCCAGATACGCAGTATTTT
CDR3aa: CAWMGPDTQYF

v_gene: TRBV6-1
j_gene: TRBJ1-5
abundance: many
d_gene: .
CDR3nt: TGTGCCAGCAGTGAAGACAGGGTGGCGAGCAATCAGCCCCAGCATTTT
CDR3aa: CASSEDRVASNQPQHF

v_gene: TRBV5-4
j_gene: TRBJ2-5
abundance: few
d_gene: TRBD2
CDR3nt: TGTGCCAGCAGCTTGATCGGGAGGGGGAGTGAGACCCAGTACTTC
CDR3aa: CASSLIGRGSETQYF

v_gene: TRBV12-3/TRBV12-4
j_gene: TRBJ2-1
abundance: .
d_gene: TRBD2
CDR3nt: TGTGCCAGCAGTCCCCCTCTACTAGCGGGAGGGCGGAGCTCCTACAATGAGCAGTTCTTC
CDR3aa: CASSPPLLAGGRSSYNEQFF